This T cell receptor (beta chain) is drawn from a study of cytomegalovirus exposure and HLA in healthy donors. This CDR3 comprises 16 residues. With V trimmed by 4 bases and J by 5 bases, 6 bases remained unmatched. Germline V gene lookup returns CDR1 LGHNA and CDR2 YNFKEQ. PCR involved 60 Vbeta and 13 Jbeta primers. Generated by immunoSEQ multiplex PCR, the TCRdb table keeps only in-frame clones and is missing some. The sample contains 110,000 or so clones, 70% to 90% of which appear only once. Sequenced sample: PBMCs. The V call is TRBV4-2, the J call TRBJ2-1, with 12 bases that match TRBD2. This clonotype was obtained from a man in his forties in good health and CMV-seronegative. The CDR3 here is CASSPRTSGINNEQFF. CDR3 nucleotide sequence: TGTGCCAGCAGCCCACGGACTAGCGGGATCAACAATGAGCAGTTCTTC.